These 2 T cell receptor beta chains were sequenced from one sample in a study of tumor-infiltrating lymphocytes in primary liver carcinoma. Both RNA and DNA were isolated together from about 21-30 mg of bulk tissue that had not been sorted. TCR beta cDNA came from about 0.45 ug total RNA, primed with a constant-region primer. Slightly modified ARM-PCR served as the procedure for the TCR beta libraries. These libraries came from three rounds of nested multiplex PCR. The two initial PCR rounds, roughly 9 cycles each, used TRBV1-TRBV30 forward and C-beta reverse primers. TCRdb analysed the multiplex PCR reads with MiXCR anew, one entry per CDR3 protein. Of 100,000 to 150,000 distinct CDR3 sequences listed, around 64% are singletons. The sequencing input was liver tumor tissue from sampling region 3. The sample's subset: tumor region T3, left-lateral pole. Receptors originate from a woman between 55 and 75 years old with primary liver carcinoma and hepatitis B virus infection.

This chain connects TRBV12-3 or TRBV12-4 to TRBJ2-3; D remains ambiguous. This CDR3 region has 14 residues. Trimming removed 3 bases at V and 1 base at J, with 8 bases between. The CDR3 is CASSFSRGTDTQYF. CDR3 in DNA: TGTGCCAGCAGTTTCTCAAGAGGCACAGATACGCAGTATTTT.

The rearrangement uses TRBV2 and TRBJ1-1, with 9 bases matching TRBD1. Germline assignment: CDR1 SNHLY and CDR2 FYNNEI. This CDR3 region has 14 residues. V shed 3 bases and J 5 bases; nucleotides not matched to a gene: 4. The CDR3, as DNA: TGTGCCAGCAGTGAGAACAGGGGGCGAACTGAAGCTTTCTTT. It specifies CASSENRGRTEAFF.